This T cell receptor beta chain is from a study of long-term antiretroviral therapy in people with HIV. The study's findings and limits: Diversity went up after ART and still fell short of transplant donor controls. Repertoire dominance by clones expanded before ART was seen at all time points.

Sequencing used immunoSEQ v3.0 at survey level. Sequencing was performed with immunoSEQ multiplex PCR; in TCRdb, only in-frame clones are kept and a portion is missing. The repertoire holds 34,000 or so clones, with 75% to 85% as singletons. On this clone: The antigen is unknown.

Sequencing used unsorted PBMCs, obtained about 3.5 years after starting antiretroviral therapy. The sequence was collected from a man aged 18 to 29 with HIV.

The CDR3: CASSDSGEGPANEQFF. CDR3 DNA sequence: TGTGCCAGCAGTGACTCCGGGGAAGGCCCTGCGAATGAGCAGTTCTTC. The V and J genes are TRBV6-4 and TRBJ2-1, with D possibly matching TRBD2 (5 bases). The CDR3 is 16 amino acids. V lost 0 bases to trimming and J lost 7 bases, with 16 bases between them. Germline V gives CDR1 MRHNA, CDR2 SNTAGT.